This record looks at one T cell receptor beta chain sequence and its context. The antigen is undetermined. The junction departs from the called germline gene at one end, perhaps through a read error. Investigators took RNA and DNA out together from 20-30 mg of unsorted bulk tissue. HBV chronically infected the treatment-naive patients. Every tumor specimen contained over 80% viable tumor cells. CDR1 and CDR2 (germline): SGHDN, FVKESK. CDR3 size: 17 residues. The data belong to a study of tumor-infiltrating lymphocytes in primary liver carcinoma. Study results and limitations: With p = 0.039, the top-250-clone fraction in tumors significantly exceeded that in blood. All five tumor regions shared only about 7.5-24% of top clones.

A primer in the constant region served to generate TCR beta cDNA from approximately 500 ng of total RNA. Slightly modified ARM-PCR served as the procedure for the TCR beta libraries. These libraries came from three rounds of nested multiplex PCR. Both of the initial two PCR rounds ran for around 10 cycles and employed TRBV1-TRBV30 forward primers alongside a C-beta reverse primer. Via MiXCR, TCRdb re-called the multiplex PCR reads, giving one row per CDR3 protein. The sample consists of approximately 190,000 distinct CDR3 sequences, about 82% of them appearing once. The chain is built from TRBV14 and TRBJ2-2; perhaps D is TRBD1 or TRBD2 (5 bases each). This sequence originates from a man aged 40-55 years with primary liver carcinoma and hepatitis B virus infection. The sample taken for sequencing was tumor tissue from primary liver carcinoma. The CDR3 DNA follows: TGTGCCAGGAGCCTAGGAGGTACAGGAGGAGACACCGGGGAGCTGTTTTTT. Translation: CARSLGGTGGDTGELFF.